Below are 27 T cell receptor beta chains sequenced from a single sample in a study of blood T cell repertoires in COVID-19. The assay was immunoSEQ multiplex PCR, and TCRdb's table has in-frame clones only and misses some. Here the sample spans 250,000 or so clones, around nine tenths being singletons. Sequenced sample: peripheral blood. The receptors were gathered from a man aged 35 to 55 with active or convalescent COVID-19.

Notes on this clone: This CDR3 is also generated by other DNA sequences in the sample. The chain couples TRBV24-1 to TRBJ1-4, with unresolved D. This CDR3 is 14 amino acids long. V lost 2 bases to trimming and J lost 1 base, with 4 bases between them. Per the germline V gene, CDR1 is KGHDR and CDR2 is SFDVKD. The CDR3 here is CATSDSGTNEKLFF. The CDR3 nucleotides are TGTGCCACCAGTGATTCAGGAACTAATGAAAAACTGTTTTTT.

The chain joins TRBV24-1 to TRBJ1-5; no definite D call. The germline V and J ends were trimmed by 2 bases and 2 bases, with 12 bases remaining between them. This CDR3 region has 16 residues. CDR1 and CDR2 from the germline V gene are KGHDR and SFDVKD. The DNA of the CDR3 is TGTGCCACCAGTGATTCTCTGGGAGCGGGCAATCAGCCCCAGCATTTT. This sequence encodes CATSDSLGAGNQPQHF.

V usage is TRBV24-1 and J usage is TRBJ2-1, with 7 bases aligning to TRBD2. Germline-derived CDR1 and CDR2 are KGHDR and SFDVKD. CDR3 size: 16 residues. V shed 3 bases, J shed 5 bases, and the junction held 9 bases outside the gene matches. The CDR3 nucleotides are TGTGCCACCAGTGATACTGCGGGAGTACGACACAATGAGCAGTTCTTC. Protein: CATSDTAGVRHNEQFF.

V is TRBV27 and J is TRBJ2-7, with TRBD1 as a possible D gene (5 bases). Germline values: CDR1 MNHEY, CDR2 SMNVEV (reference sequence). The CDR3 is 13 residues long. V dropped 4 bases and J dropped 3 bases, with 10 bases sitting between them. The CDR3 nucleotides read TGTGCCAGCAGTTACTACCAGGGCTACGAGCAGTACTTC. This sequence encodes CASSYYQGYEQYF.

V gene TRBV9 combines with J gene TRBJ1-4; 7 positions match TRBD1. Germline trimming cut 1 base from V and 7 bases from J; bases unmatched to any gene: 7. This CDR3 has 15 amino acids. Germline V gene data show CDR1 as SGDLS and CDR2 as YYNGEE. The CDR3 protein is CASSVTGEGGEKLFF. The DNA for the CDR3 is TGTGCCAGCAGCGTAACAGGGGAAGGAGGTGAAAAACTGTTTTTT. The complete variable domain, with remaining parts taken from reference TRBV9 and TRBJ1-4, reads DSGVTQTPKHLITATGQRVTLRCSPRSGDLSVYWYQQSLDQGLQFLIQYYNGEERAKGNILERFSAQQFPDLHSELNLSSLELGDSALYFCASSVTGEGGEKLFFGSGTQLSVL.

In DNA, the CDR3 is TGTGCCACCAGAGCAATAAAAGGACAAGGTAGATATGGCTACACCTTC. Encoded protein: CATRAIKGQGRYGYTF. The genes are TRBV24-1 and TRBJ1-2; TRBD1 is a possible D gene (5 bases). V was pared by 7 bases and J by 5 bases, with 22 bases between. The CDR3 spans 16 residues. The germline V gene has CDR1 KGHDR and CDR2 SFDVKD.

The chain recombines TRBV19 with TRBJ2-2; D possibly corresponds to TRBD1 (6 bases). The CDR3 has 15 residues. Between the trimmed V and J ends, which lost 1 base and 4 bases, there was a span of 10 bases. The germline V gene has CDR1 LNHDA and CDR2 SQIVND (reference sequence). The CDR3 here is CASSIVAQGTGELFF. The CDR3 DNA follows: TGTGCCAGTAGTATAGTAGCACAGGGCACCGGGGAGCTGTTTTTT.

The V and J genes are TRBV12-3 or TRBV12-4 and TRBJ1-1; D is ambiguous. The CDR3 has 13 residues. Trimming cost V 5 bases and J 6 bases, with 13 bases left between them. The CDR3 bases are TGTGCCAGCAGTCTTTCCCCTCCGGCTGAAGCTTTCTTT. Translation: CASSLSPPAEAFF.

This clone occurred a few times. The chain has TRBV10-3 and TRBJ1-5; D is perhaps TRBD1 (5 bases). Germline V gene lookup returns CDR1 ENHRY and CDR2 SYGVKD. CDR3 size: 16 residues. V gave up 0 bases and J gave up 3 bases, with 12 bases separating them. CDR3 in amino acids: CAISESPAGDNQPQHF. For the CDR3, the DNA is TGTGCCATCAGTGAGTCCCCGGCGGGGGACAATCAGCCCCAGCATTTT.

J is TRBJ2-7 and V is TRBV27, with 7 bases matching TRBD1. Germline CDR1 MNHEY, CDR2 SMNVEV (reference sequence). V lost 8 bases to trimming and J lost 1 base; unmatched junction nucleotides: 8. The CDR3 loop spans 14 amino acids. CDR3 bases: TGTGCCAGCGGCAAGGGACAGACTTCCTACGAGCAGTACTTC. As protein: CASGKGQTSYEQYF.

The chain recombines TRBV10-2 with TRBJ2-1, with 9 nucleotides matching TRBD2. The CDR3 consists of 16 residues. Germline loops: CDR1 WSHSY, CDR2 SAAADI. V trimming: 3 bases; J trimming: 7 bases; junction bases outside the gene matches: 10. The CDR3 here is CASSDLSGRKYNEQFF. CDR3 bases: TGCGCCAGCAGTGACCTCAGCGGGAGGAAGTATAATGAGCAGTTCTTC.

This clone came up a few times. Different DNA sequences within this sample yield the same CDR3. CDR3 sequence reads: CASSLGRGYGYTF. The CDR3, as DNA: TGTGCCAGCAGTTTGGGCAGGGGATATGGCTACACCTTC. The genes are TRBV28 and TRBJ1-2, with D possibly matching TRBD1 (6 bases). This CDR3 region has 13 residues. The germline gives CDR1 MDHEN, CDR2 SYDVKM. V was clipped by 3 bases and J by 5 bases, with 10 bases between them.

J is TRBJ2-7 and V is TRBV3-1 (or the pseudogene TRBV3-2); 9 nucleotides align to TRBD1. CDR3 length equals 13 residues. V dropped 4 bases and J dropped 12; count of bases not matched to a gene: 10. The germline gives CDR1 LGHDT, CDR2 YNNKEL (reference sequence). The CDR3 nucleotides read TGTGCCAGCAGCCTCGCGGGACAGGGCCCCCTGTACTTC. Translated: CASSLAGQGPLYF.

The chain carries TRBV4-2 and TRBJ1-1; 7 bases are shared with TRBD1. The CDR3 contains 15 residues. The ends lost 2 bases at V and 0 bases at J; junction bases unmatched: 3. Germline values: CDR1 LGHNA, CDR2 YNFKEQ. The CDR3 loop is CASSQKQGMNTEAFF. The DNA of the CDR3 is TGTGCCAGCAGCCAAAAACAGGGGATGAACACTGAAGCTTTCTTT.

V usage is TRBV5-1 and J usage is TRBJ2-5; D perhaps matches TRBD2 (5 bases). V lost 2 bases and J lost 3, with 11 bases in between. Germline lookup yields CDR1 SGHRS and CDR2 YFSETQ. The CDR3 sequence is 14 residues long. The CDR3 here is CASSFGAVKETQYF. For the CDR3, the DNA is TGCGCCAGCAGCTTCGGAGCGGTAAAAGAGACCCAGTACTTC.

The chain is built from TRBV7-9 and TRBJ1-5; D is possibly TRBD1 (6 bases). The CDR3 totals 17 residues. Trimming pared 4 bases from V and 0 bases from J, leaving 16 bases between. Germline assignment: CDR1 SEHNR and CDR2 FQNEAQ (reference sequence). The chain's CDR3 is CASSSRGGEYSNQPQHF. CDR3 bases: TGTGCCAGCAGCTCCCGAGGGGGGGAGTATAGCAATCAGCCCCAGCATTTT.

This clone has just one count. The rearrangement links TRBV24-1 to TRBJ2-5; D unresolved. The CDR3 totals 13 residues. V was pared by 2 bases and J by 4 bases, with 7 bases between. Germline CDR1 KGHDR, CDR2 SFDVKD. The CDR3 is CATSDSPRETQYF. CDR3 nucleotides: TGTGCCACCAGTGATTCGCCCAGAGAGACCCAGTACTTC.

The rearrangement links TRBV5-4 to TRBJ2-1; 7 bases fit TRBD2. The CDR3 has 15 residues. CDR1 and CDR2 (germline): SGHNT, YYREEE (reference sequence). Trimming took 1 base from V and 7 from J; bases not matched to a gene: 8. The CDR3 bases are TGTGCCAGCAGCTTGAGGCTAGACGGGAGGAATGAGCAGTTCTTC. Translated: CASSLRLDGRNEQFF.

The CDR3: CASTTGLPGGNEQFF. The DNA of the CDR3 is TGTGCCAGCACTACCGGTCTTCCCGGCGGTAATGAGCAGTTCTTC. The rearrangement joins TRBV7-2 to TRBJ2-1; D gene unclear. The CDR3 is 15 residues long. V shed 7 bases and J shed 7 bases, with 20 bases lying between them. Germline CDR1 is SGHTA and CDR2 is FQGNSA.

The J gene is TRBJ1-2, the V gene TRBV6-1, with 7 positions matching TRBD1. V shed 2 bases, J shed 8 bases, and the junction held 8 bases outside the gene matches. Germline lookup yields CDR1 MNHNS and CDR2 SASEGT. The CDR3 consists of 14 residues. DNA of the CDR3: TGTGCCAGCAGTGAACAGGGGGGATCGGGAGGCTACACCTTC. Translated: CASSEQGGSGGYTF.

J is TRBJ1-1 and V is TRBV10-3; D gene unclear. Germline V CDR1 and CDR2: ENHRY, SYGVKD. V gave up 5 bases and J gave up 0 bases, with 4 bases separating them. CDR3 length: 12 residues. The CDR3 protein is CAISSMNTEAFF. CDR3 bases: TGTGCCATCAGTTCAATGAACACTGAAGCTTTCTTT.

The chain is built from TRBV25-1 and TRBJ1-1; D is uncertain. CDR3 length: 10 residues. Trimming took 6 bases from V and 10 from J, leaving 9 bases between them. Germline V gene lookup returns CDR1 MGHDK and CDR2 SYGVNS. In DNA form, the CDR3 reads TGTGCCAGCAGCGACACTAGAGCTTTCTTT. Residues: CASSDTRAFF.

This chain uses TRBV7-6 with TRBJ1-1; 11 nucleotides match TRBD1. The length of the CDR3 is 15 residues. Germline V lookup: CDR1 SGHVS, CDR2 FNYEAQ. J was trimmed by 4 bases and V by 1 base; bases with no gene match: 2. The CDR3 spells CASSLGDRGSTEAFF. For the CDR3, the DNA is TGTGCCAGCAGCTTAGGGGACAGGGGGTCCACTGAAGCTTTCTTT. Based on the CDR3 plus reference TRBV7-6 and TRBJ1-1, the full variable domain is GAGVSQSPRYKVTKRGQDVALRCDPISGHVSLYWYRQALGQGPEFLTYFNYEAQQDKSGLPNDRFSAERPEGSISTLTIQRTEQRDSAMYRCASSLGDRGSTEAFFGQGTRLTVV.

Written as DNA, the CDR3 is TGTGCCAGCAGTCACGGACAGTCCCTGAACACTGAAGCTTTCTTT. As protein: CASSHGQSLNTEAFF. The chain recombines TRBV27 with TRBJ1-1; TRBD1 might be the D (6 bases). This CDR3 is built from 15 residues. The germline CDR1 and CDR2 sequences are MNHEY and SMNVEV (reference sequence). Trimming cost V 5 bases and J 0 bases, with 13 bases left between them.

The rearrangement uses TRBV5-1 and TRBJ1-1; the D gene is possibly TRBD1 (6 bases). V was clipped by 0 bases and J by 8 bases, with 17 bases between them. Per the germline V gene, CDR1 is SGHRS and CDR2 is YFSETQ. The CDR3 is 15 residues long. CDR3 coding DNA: TGCGCCAGCAGCTTGGAGATGGGACACATACCCGAAGCTTTCTTT. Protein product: CASSLEMGHIPEAFF. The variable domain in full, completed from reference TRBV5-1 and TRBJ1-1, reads KAGVTQTPRYLIKTRGQQVTLSCSPISGHRSVSWYQQTPGQGLQFLFEYFSETQRNKGNFPGRFSGRQFSNSRSEMNVSTLELGDSALYLCASSLEMGHIPEAFFGQGTRLTVV.

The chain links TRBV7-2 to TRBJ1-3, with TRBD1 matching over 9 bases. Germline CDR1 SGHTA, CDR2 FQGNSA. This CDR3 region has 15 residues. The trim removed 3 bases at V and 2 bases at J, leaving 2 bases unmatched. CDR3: CASSFGQGTGNTIYF. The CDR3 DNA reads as TGTGCCAGCAGCTTCGGACAGGGGACTGGAAACACCATATATTTT.

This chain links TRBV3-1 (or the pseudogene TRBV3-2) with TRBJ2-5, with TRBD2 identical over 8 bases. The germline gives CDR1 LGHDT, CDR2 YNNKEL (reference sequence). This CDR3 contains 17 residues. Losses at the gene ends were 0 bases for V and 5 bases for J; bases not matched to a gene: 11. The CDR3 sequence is CASSQESPGGPGETQYF. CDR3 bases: TGTGCCAGCAGCCAAGAAAGCCCGGGGGGGCCCGGGGAGACCCAGTACTTC.